This TCR beta chain was observed in a study of shared clonotypes between healthy human individuals. In the sorted-subset replicate PCRs, approximately 200 ng DNA, 30,000 or so T cell genomes, was used. Repertoires were generated with immunoSEQ multiplex PCR, while TCRdb's copy carries only in-frame clones and drops some. The data hold roughly 2 million clones, with roughly 94% observed a single time. Per germline, CDR1 MNHEY and CDR2 SMNVEV (reference sequence). V lost 6 bases to trimming and J lost 5 bases, with 17 bases between them. The CDR3 extends over 16 amino acids. The source of this sequence is a man between 18 and 35 years old in good health. Sequenced: naive CD4+ T cells sorted from blood. Stated subset: CD45RA+ positively selected. The rearrangement uses TRBV27 and TRBJ1-6; D perhaps matches TRBD1 (6 bases). The CDR3 region has the DNA TGTGCCAGCAGGTACGGACAGCCCCTGAATAATTCACCCCTCCACTTT. Translated, it gives CASRYGQPLNNSPLHF.